The clone carrying this T cell receptor beta chain was recorded at least ten times. The antigen is not known. The source of the sample is a study of neurological immune-mediated disorders. Study-wide findings and caveats: TCR-beta repertoires seemed private in all groups, with no expanded CDR3 amino acid sequences shared.

From germline, CDR1 is LGHDT and CDR2 YNNKEL (reference sequence). CDR3 size: 16 residues. Trimming left V 5 bases short and J 3 bases short, with 17 bases between. From 15-18 subjects, each sequencing run yielded over 190 million TCR-beta sequences. TCRdb ran MiXCR on the 5' RACE reads and lists one entry per CDR3 protein. The table lists more than 75,000 distinct CDR3 sequences, roughly 3.5% of them singletons, with less than 3% in the top ten. This chain links TRBV3-1 with TRBJ2-1; a weak D match, TRBD1 (6 bases). Sample: PBMCs. The clonotype comes from a woman aged 45-60 years with multiple sclerosis. The DNA for the CDR3 is TGTGCCAGCAGCGCATCACAGGGTTTGGGCTACAATGAGCAGTTCTTC. This sequence encodes CASSASQGLGYNEQFF.